This T cell receptor (beta chain) was identified in a study of blood T cell repertoires in COVID-19 (dated by TCRdb to 2018 to 2021). Broadly, across the study: The collaborator samples originated in the United States, Italy and Spain and spanned the acute and convalescent phases of COVID-19. The prospective study material was composed of cDNA or gDNA derived from T cells, B-cell-depleted T cells, or PBMCs. Subjects who had been exposed to COVID-19, were actively infected with it, or had recovered from it provided the deeply sampled blood TCRbeta repertoires that made up the dataset. The repertoires were released in a freely available public database intended as a resource for research on the immune response to SARS-CoV-2. The samples were drawn from the first 160 participants of the ongoing ImmuneRACE study and from 950 to 1,500 subjects provided by 6 global collaborators. Sample metadata almost always included a de-identified subject ID, COVID-19 status, age in years and sex. Where HLA class I and class II types were available, the types were taken from metadata supplied by the sample provider, not from assay-based typing.

Trimming takes 8 bases from V and 0 bases from J, and the germline ends sit 8 bases apart. The CDR1 and CDR2 encoded by the germline V gene (reference sequence) are MNHNY and SVGAGI. The CDR3 spans 14 residues, from the cysteine through the phenylalanine. The DNA shown is the 42-base CDR3, in frame from base 1. About this clone: Its antigen specificity is not known. The sample holds no much larger clone one base away, and base qualities are not on file.

Collaborating institutions collected whole blood in K2EDTA tubes following their own protocols. For TCRbeta analysis, collaborators shipped samples as frozen whole blood, isolated PBMCs, or DNA extracted from either of those sample types. Broad study findings and their caveats: How much clinical and demographic metadata was included differed by source and by participant, and the metadata was provided uncurated.

The immunoSEQ Assay, a bias-controlled multiplex PCR, was used to amplify TCRbeta CDR3 regions from genomic DNA. Processing in the source paper ran as follows. The number of nucleated cells in each sample was estimated by amplification of reference gene primers within the assay. Sequence reads were collapsed and filtered to measure the absolute abundance of every unique TCRbeta CDR3 rearrangement. For each sample, productive Simpson clonality was calculated as the square root of Simpson's diversity index over productive rearrangements. TCRdb carries this immuneACCESS record with in-frame sequences only. Its versions omit some clonotypes, under half of them owing to an unresolved V gene in the studies checked, with the rest unexplained. The V and J calls and clone size are taken from that table; D and trimming were inferred from the DNA. This sample is represented by more than 200,000 clones; roughly 90% of them were singletons. 1.5% to 2% of the sample rests with the top ten.

The rearrangement joined TRBV6-6 to TRBJ1-6, with no reliable assignment of the D segment. This TCR came from a man younger than 40 with active or convalescent COVID-19. The sequenced sample consisted of peripheral blood. At the DNA level, the sequence is TGTGCCAGCCGTAAGAGCTCCTATAATTCACCCCTCCACTTT. Its translation reads: CASRKSSYNSPLHF.